This TCR beta chain was obtained from a study of shared clonotypes between healthy human individuals. Across the study: Three plates were used per donor for CD4 naive, three for CD4 memory, two for CD8 naive and one for CD8 memory.

Germline assignment: CDR1 MGHRA and CDR2 YSYEKL. The CDR3 totals 15 residues. With 1 base removed from V and 2 bases from J, the gap between germline ends came to 11 bases. As to this clone: What it binds is unknown.

Study findings and constraints: Compared with clonotypes that all four donors shared, non-shared clonotypes had lower generation probabilities.

As handled by the study authors: ImmunoSEQ sequences covered only the junction and lacked quality scores; filtering therefore differed. Data came from immunoSEQ multiplex PCR; TCRdb stores just in-frame clones and leaves some out. V, J and clone size are those of that table, while D and trimming were read from the DNA. Of about 380,000 clones in the sample, 96% were seen once. Only Caucasian adults living in Nashville, Tennessee made up the donor group. V and J are TRBV4-1 and TRBJ2-5, with D perhaps matching TRBD1 (5 bases). Sequences were obtained from memory CD8+ T cells sorted from blood. As for subset: CD45RO+ cells pooled with CCR7-negative TemRA cells. The receptor comes from a man between 25 and 39 years old in good health. CDR3 coding DNA: TGCGCCAGCAGCCAAGGCCCTGACAGACAAGAGACCCAGTACTTC. Protein: CASSQGPDRQETQYF.